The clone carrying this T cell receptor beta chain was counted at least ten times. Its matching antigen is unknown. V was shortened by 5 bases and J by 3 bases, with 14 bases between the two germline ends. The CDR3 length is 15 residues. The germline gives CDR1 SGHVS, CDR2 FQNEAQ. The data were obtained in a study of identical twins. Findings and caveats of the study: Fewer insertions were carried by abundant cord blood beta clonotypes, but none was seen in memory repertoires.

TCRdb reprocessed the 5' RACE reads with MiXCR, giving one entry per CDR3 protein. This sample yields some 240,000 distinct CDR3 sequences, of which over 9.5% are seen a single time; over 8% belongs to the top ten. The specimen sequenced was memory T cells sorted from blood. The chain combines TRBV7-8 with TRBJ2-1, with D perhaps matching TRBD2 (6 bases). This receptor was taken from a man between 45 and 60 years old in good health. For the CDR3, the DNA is TGTGCCAGCAGCGCCCGGGACTTACACTACAATGAGCAGTTCTTC. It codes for CASSARDLHYNEQFF. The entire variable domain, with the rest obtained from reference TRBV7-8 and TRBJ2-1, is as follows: GAGVSQSPRYKVAKRGQDVALRCDPISGHVSLFWYQQALGQGPEFLTYFQNEAQLDKSGLPSDRFFAERPEGSVSTLKIQRTQQEDSAVYLCASSARDLHYNEQFFGPGTRLTVL.